The TCR beta chain described here comes from a study of response to subunit inactivated influenza vaccine. Via MiXCR, TCRdb re-called the RT-PCR reads, giving one row per CDR3 protein. The sample yields a few hundred thousand distinct CDR3 sequences, approximately 11% seen once. This clonotype has a handful of counts. Trimming left V 5 bases short and J 8 bases short, with 10 bases between. This CDR3 is 12 amino acids long. The germline V gene encodes CDR1 MNHEY and CDR2 SMNVEV (reference sequence). The TCR comes from a man aged 45-65 years who received an inactivated influenza vaccine. This specimen consisted of PBMCs from blood, obtained roughly 48 days after vaccination. This chain connects TRBV27 to TRBJ2-1; D remains unclear. The CDR3 region is CASSPREDEQFF. The DNA of the CDR3 is TGTGCCAGCAGTCCACGTGAGGATGAGCAGTTCTTC.